Listed here is a single T cell receptor (beta chain). Its antigen is unknown. Amplified TCR beta CDR3 regions derived from RNA transcripts. Researchers ran a first-round RT-PCR on the TCR CDR3 using the HTBI primer set. TCRdb re-analysed the multiplex PCR reads in MiXCR, keeping a single row per CDR3 protein. The sample includes about 130,000 distinct CDR3 sequences, around 20% seen only once; the top ten take more than 60%. The data stem from a study of T cells in Graves' hyperthyroidism and ophthalmopathy. Overall study results and limits: Blood samples included most of the expanded thyroid clonotypes exceeding 0.001. A median about 7 months before onset, the model predicted ophthalmopathy.

Fresh peripheral blood, around 11 ml of it, supplied the PBMCs. The CDR3 spans 14 residues. V was trimmed by 1 base and J by 5 bases, leaving 12 bases between them. Germline CDR1 SEHNR, CDR2 FQNEAQ (reference sequence). V is TRBV7-9 and J is TRBJ2-7; D remains unclear. This receptor was identified in a woman aged 50 to 60 with Graves' hyperthyroidism that later progressed to Graves' ophthalmopathy. Sequencing was carried out using blood. The chain's CDR3 is CASSLEAAVNEQYF. CDR3 in DNA: TGTGCCAGCAGCTTAGAAGCCGCGGTGAACGAGCAGTACTTC.